These 12 T cell receptor beta chains came from one sample sequenced in a study of CD8 T cells in ankylosing spondylitis (dated by TCRdb to 2017 to 2019). Beyond this particular receptor, the publication reports: Blood from ankylosing spondylitis patients appeared to be characterized by a TCR beta motif made up of several highly homologous amino acid variants.

Library creation used 5' RACE. Sequencer: Illumina HiSeq 2500. TCRdb's own reprocessing of the public reads used fastp at Q25 and MiXCR and kept productive beta chains. A single entry per CDR3 protein holds the most common genes and DNA from its merged rows. Recorded for this sample are under 150,000 distinct CDR3 sequences; approximately 17% of them occurred a single time. Together, the top ten hold around a third of the sample. No antigens are known for them. The specimen was blood, either unsorted or a sorted T cell fraction (not recorded which). The source is a male donor with ankylosing spondylitis.

This clonotype was counted at least ten times. The V call is TRBV28, the J call TRBJ2-2; 8 nucleotides match TRBD1. The J segment lost 4 bases and the V segment lost 2 bases, leaving 6 bases of the junction unmatched. Germline values: CDR1 MDHEN, CDR2 SYDVKM. This CDR3 region has 16 residues. As DNA, the CDR3 is TGTGCCAGCAGTTTAGTCCAGGGGGCTGCCACCGGGGAGCTGTTTTTT. This gives the protein CASSLVQGAATGELFF.

This clonotype was seen a handful of times. The V and J genes are TRBV15 and TRBJ2-7; D uncertain. Germline V CDR1 and CDR2: LNHNV, YYDKDF (reference sequence). With 4 bases removed from V and 0 bases from J, the gap between germline ends came to 13 bases. The CDR3 consists of 15 residues. The CDR3 sequence: CATSIDAASSYEQYF. The CDR3 DNA is TGTGCCACCAGCATAGACGCAGCTAGCTCCTACGAGCAGTACTTC.

This clonotype was counted only a few times. This rearrangement joins TRBV19 to TRBJ2-3, with TRBD1 identical over 7 bases. The V gene end was trimmed by 6 bases and the J gene end by 0 bases; junction bases not matched to a gene: 6. The CDR3 has 15 residues. Germline V gene sequence: CDR1 LNHDA, CDR2 SQIVND (reference sequence). This CDR3 reads CASSSGTASTDTQYF. In DNA form, the CDR3 reads TGTGCCAGTAGCAGTGGGACAGCTAGCACAGATACGCAGTATTTT.

This clonotype has a handful of counts. V usage is TRBV3-1 and J usage is TRBJ1-1; possibly TRBD1 for D (6 bases). The CDR3 totals 15 residues. CDR1 and CDR2 (germline): LGHDT, YNNKEL (reference sequence). The V end lost 4 bases, the J end lost 5 bases, and 17 bases lay between the germline ends. The CDR3 is CASSPATRGATEAFF. CDR3 DNA sequence: TGTGCCAGCAGCCCAGCGACTCGGGGGGCAACTGAAGCTTTCTTT.

This clonotype was found a few times. V is TRBV29-1 and J is TRBJ1-3, with D unresolved. V was trimmed by 6 bases and J by 3 bases, leaving 12 bases between them. Looked up from germline, CDR1 is SQVTM and CDR2 is ANQGSEA. The CDR3 has 13 amino acids. CDR3: CSVWEGYGNTIYF. The CDR3 nucleotides read TGCAGCGTGTGGGAAGGATATGGAAACACCATATATTTT.

This rearrangement joins TRBV2 to TRBJ2-7; D not certain. The CDR3 spans 11 residues. Trimming removed 4 bases at V and 5 bases at J, with 6 bases between. The germline CDR1 and CDR2 sequences are SNHLY and FYNNEI. CDR3 coding DNA: TGTGCCAGCAGTGCGGTCCACGAGCAGTACTTC. Protein product: CASSAVHEQYF.

This clonotype came up many times. The gene calls are TRBV6-1 and TRBJ1-3; D is ambiguous. V was trimmed by 2 bases and J by 7 bases, leaving 12 bases between them. CDR3 length equals 14 residues. The germline V gene has CDR1 MNHNS and CDR2 SASEGT. CDR3 nucleotide sequence: TGTGCCAGCAGTGAAAGTTCCCTCGGGAACACCATATATTTT. This sequence encodes CASSESSLGNTIYF.

The rearrangement links TRBV7-3 to TRBJ2-2; a weak D match, TRBD1 (5 bases). The CDR3 is 16 amino acids. CDR1 is SGHTA, CDR2 FQGTGA, per germline. The ends were cut back, 3 bases at V and 6 bases at J, with 17 bases in the middle. The CDR3 DNA sequence: TGTGCCAGCAGCTTCTCAAGGGGTCGCAACTCCGGGGAGCTGTTTTTT. Its protein product is CASSFSRGRNSGELFF.

V and J are TRBV7-9 and TRBJ1-2; D unresolved. The CDR3 is 13 residues long. Trimming took off 3 bases at V and 2 bases at J, with 7 bases between the two ends. CDR1 SEHNR and CDR2 FQNEAQ come from the germline V gene (reference sequence). CDR3 nucleotides: TGTGCCAGCAGCTTGGAAGTAAACTATGGCTACACCTTC. Translated: CASSLEVNYGYTF.

The genes are TRBV4-1 and TRBJ2-4; D is ambiguous. V shed 4 bases and J shed 6 bases, with 16 bases lying between them. CDR3 length equals 15 residues. Germline-derived CDR1 and CDR2 are MGHRA and YSYEKL. This CDR3 reads CASSLRPSRPNIQYF. In DNA, the CDR3 is TGCGCCAGCAGCCTCCGGCCGTCCCGTCCAAACATTCAGTACTTC.

The genes are TRBV4-2 and TRBJ2-1, with 7 bases fitting TRBD2. J was trimmed by 6 bases and V by 2 bases; bases with no gene match: 13. The CDR3 is 17 amino acids. Germline assignment: CDR1 LGHNA and CDR2 YNFKEQ. The CDR3 reads CASSQREAASGTNEQFF. CDR3 DNA: TGTGCCAGCAGCCAACGAGAAGCGGCTAGCGGAACCAATGAGCAGTTCTTC.

In its sample, this clonotype was seen many times. The chain combines TRBV4-3 with TRBJ2-3, with 10 bases that match TRBD2. Germline V lookup: CDR1 LGHNA, CDR2 YSLEER. The CDR3 length is 18 residues. With 1 base clipped from V and 4 bases from J, the junction kept 11 bases outside the gene matches. Here the CDR3 DNA reads TGCGCCAGCAGCCAAGTATCTAGCGGGAGAGGTTTCGCAGATACGCAGTATTTT. It codes for CASSQVSSGRGFADTQYF.